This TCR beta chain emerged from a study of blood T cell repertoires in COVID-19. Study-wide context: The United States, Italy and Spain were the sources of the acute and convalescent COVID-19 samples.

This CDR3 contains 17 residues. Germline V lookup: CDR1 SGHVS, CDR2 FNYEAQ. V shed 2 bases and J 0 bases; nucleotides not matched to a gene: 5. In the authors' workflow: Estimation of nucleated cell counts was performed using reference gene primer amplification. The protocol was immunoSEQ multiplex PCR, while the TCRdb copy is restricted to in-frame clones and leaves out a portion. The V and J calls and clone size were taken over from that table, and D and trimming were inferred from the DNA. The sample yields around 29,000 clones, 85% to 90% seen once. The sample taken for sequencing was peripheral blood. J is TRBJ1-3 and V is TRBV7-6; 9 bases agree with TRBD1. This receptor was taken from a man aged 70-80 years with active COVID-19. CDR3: CASSLRGQGSSGNTIYF. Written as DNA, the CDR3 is TGTGCCAGCAGCTTAAGGGGACAGGGCTCCTCTGGAAACACCATATATTTT.